This T cell receptor (beta chain) is drawn from a study of T cell repertoires in cytomegalovirus infection. About the research overall: Based on public TCR beta signatures, there were indications of CMV infection and of a matching HLA type.

The CDR3 is 17 residues long. The germline gives CDR1 PRHDT, CDR2 FYEKMQ (reference sequence). V was pared by 5 bases and J by 5 bases, with 17 bases of the junction left unmatched. Concerning this clonotype itself: Antigen: not known.

Findings and caveats of the study: Across the ex vivo response, the dominant clonotypes were HLA-C-restricted CMV-specific TCR beta clonotypes.

TCRdb redid the calling of the reads with MiXCR, one entry per CDR3 protein. This table holds about 310,000 distinct CDR3 sequences, 25% found once. J is TRBJ2-7 and V is TRBV13; 8 bases map to TRBD2. The sequence was obtained from a human donor in good health (CMV status not recorded). Some clones in this sample may be carry-over from other donors' samples. The specimen was cultured PBMCs, collected from culture after CMV antigen stimulation. CDR3: CASSLSPATSAAHEQYF. CDR3 DNA sequence: TGTGCCAGCAGCCTCTCACCGGCGACTAGCGCAGCACACGAGCAGTACTTC.